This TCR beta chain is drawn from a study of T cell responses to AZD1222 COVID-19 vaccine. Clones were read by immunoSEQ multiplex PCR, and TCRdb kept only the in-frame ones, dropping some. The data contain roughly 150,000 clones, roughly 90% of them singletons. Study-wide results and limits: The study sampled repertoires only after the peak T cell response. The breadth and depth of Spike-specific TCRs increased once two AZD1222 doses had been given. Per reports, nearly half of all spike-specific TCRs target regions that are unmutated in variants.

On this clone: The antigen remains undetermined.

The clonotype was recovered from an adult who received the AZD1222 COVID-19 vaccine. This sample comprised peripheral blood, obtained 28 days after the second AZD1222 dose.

The CDR3 protein is CAISEGALAQETQYF. The CDR3 DNA follows: TGTGCCATCAGTGAGGGGGCACTCGCACAAGAGACCCAGTACTTC. The chain combines TRBV10-3 with TRBJ2-5, with a tentative D call TRBD1 (5 bases). CDR1 ENHRY and CDR2 SYGVKD come from the germline V gene. The CDR3 has 15 amino acids. V was trimmed by 2 bases and J by 2 bases, leaving 12 bases between them.